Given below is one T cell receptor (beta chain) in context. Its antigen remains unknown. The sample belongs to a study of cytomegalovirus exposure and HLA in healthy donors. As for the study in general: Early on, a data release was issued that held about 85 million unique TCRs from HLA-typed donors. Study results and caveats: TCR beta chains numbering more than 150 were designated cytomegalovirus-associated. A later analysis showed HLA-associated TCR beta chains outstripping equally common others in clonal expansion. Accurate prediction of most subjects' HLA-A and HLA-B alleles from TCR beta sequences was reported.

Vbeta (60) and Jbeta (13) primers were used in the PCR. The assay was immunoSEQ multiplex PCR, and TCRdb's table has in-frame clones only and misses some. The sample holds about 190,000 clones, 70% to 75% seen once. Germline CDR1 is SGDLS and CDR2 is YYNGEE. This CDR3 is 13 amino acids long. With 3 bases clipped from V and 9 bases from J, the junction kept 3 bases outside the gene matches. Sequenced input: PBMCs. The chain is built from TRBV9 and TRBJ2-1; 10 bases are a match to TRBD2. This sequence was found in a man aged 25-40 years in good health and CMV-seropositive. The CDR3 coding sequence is TGTGCCAGCAGCGCTAGCGGGAGAAGTGAGCAGTTCTTC. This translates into CASSASGRSEQFF. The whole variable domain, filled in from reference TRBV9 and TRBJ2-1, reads DSGVTQTPKHLITATGQRVTLRCSPRSGDLSVYWYQQSLDQGLQFLIQYYNGEERAKGNILERFSAQQFPDLHSELNLSSLELGDSALYFCASSASGRSEQFFGPGTRLTVL.